This T cell receptor beta chain emerged from a study of blood T cell repertoires in COVID-19. Study as a whole: Sites across the United States, Italy and Spain contributed samples from acute and convalescent COVID-19. Sources were T cells, B-cell-depleted T cells, or PBMCs; the material itself was cDNA or gDNA.

Study processing details: It was from reference gene primer amplification that nucleated cell counts were estimated. The table came from immunoSEQ multiplex PCR; TCRdb's copy has only in-frame clones and leaves some out. For V, J and clone size, that table is used; D and trimming come from the DNA. In the table there are around 370,000 clones, 80% to 90% of which are singletons. The V gene's germline CDR1 is LGHDT and CDR2 YNNKEL (reference sequence). The V segment lost 5 bases and the J segment 1 base; nucleotides outside the gene matches: 10. The CDR3 is 16 residues long. At least ten counts were recorded for this clone.

The chain couples TRBV3-1 (or the pseudogene TRBV3-2) to TRBJ1-1; 7 bases align to TRBD1. The source is a woman in her fifties or sixties with COVID-19, enrolled during active disease. Sequenced: peripheral blood. The CDR3 sequence: CASSKRQGIANTEAFF. The CDR3 region has the DNA TGTGCCAGCAGCAAAAGACAGGGAATTGCGAACACTGAAGCTTTCTTT.